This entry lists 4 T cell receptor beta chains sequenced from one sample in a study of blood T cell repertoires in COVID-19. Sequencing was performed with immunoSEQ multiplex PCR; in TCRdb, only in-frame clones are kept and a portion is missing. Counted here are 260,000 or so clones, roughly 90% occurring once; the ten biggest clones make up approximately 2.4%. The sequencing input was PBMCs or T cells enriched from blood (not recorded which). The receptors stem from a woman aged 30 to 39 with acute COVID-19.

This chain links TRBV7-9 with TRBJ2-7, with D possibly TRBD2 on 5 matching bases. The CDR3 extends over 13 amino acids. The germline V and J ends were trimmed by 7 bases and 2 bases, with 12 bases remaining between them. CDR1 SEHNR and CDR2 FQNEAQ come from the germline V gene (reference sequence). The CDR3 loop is CASTRTDTYEQYF. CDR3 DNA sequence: TGTGCCAGCACCCGGACTGATACCTACGAGCAGTACTTC.

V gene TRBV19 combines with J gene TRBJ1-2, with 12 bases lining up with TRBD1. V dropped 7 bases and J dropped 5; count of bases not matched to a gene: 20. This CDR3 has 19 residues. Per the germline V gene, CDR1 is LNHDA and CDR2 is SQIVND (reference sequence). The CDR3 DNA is TGTGCCAGTACCCAACCTACCGGGACAGGGGGCGCTTCCCTATATGGCTACACCTTC. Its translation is CASTQPTGTGGASLYGYTF.

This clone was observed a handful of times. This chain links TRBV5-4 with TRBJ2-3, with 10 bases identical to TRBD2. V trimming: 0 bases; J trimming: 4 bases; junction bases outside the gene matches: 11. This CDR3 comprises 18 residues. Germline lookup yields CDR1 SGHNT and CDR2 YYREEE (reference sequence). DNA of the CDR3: TGTGCCAGCAGCTTGGACTGGGGCAGCGGGGGGGTCTCAGATACGCAGTATTTT. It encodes CASSLDWGSGGVSDTQYF.

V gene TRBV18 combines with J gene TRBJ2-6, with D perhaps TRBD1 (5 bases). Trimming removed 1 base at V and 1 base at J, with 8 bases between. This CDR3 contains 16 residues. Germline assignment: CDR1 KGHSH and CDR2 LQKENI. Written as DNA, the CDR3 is TGTGCCAGCTCACCACTTTCAGGGTCTGGGGCCAACGTCCTGACTTTC. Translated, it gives CASSPLSGSGANVLTF.